This TCR beta chain was observed in a study of blood T cell repertoires in COVID-19. About the study: T cells, B-cell-depleted T cells, or PBMCs supplied cDNA or gDNA.

Authors' processing steps: Reference gene primer amplification in the assay estimated nucleated cell counts. Produced via immunoSEQ multiplex PCR; TCRdb's table is partial and in-frame only. V and J calls and clone size come straight from that table; D and trimming were deduced from the DNA. The table lists roughly 150,000 clones, around 82% of them singletons. Germline assignment: CDR1 KGHDR and CDR2 SFDVKD. Trimming removed 2 bases at V and 8 bases at J, with 8 bases between. The CDR3 is 12 amino acids. The chain joins TRBV24-1 to TRBJ1-2, with D hard to call. The sample comprised peripheral blood. The TCR comes from a woman older than 75 with acute or convalescent COVID-19. Here the CDR3 reads CATSDWREGYTF. The CDR3, as DNA: TGTGCCACCAGTGATTGGAGGGAGGGCTACACCTTC.